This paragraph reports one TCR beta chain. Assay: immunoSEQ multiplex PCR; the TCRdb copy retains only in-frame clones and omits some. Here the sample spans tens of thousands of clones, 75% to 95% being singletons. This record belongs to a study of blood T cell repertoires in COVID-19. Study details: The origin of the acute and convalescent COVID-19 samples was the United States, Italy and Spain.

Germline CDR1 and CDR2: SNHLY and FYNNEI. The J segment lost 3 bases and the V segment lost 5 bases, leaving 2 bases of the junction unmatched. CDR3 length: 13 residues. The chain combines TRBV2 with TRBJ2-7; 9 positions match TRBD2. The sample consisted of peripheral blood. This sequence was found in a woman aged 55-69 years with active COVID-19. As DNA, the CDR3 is TGTGCCAGCAGTCTAGCGGGAAACTACGAGCAGTACTTC. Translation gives CASSLAGNYEQYF.